The clone carrying this T cell receptor (beta chain) has a handful of counts. The data were taken from a study of human T cells and chemical hapten exposure. Germline CDR1 and CDR2: SGHTA and FQGNSA. The CDR3 is 14 residues long. V lost 5 bases, J lost 1 base, and 10 bases lay in between. MiXCR, run by TCRdb on the RACE reads, gives a single entry per CDR3 protein. This table holds 300,000 to 450,000 distinct CDR3 sequences, 5% to 6.5% found once. Time point reported: pre-sensitization, week 0. Stated treatment: therapeutic diphenylcyclopropenone sensitization with weekly scalp DPC. Blood sampling occurred before each patch-test application. The donor pool consisted of alopecia patients aged 18 to 70 years, considered suitable for DPC.

The sequencing here drew on whole blood, taken in connection with sensitization to the hapten diphenylcyclopropenone (DPC). The source of this sequence is a woman in her forties or fifties with alopecia areata. Some clones in this sample may be carry-over from other donors' samples. The J gene is TRBJ2-3, the V gene TRBV7-2; D gene uncertain. The CDR3 DNA is TGTGCCAGCAGCCCCTCCCTCGGCACAGATACGCAGTATTTT. Translating gives CASSPSLGTDTQYF.